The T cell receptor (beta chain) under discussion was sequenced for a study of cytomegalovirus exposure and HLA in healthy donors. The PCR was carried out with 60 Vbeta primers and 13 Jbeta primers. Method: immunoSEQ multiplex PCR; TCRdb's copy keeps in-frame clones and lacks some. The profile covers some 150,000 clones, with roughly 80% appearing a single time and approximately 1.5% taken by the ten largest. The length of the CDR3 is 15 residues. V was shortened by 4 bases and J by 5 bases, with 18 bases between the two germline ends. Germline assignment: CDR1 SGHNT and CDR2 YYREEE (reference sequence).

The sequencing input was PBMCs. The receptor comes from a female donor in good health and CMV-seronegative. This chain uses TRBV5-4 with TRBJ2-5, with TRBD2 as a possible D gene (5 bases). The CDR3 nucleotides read TGTGCCAGCAGCCTTGGGAATCGTCCGGGGGAGACCCAGTACTTC. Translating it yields CASSLGNRPGETQYF. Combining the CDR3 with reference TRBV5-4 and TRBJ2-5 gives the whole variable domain ETGVTQSPTHLIKTRGQQVTLRCSSQSGHNTVSWYQQALGQGPQFIFQYYREEENGRGNFPPRFSGLQFPNYSSELNVNALELDDSALYLCASSLGNRPGETQYFGPGTRLLVL.